This record looks at one T cell receptor (beta chain) sequence and its context. Antigen: not known. When replicate PCRs were run on unsorted PBMC, they used about 300 ng DNA, tens of thousands of T cell genomes. Methods used by the authors: In the immunoSEQ data, sequences were junction-only and lacked quality scores, so filtering differed. TCRdb's copy holds only in-frame clones and misses some; the assay was immunoSEQ multiplex PCR. V, J and clone size reflect that table, while D and trimming were determined from the DNA. The repertoire has fewer than 650,000 clones, roughly four fifths of them found once; the top ten carry 10% to 15%. This sample was taken from a study of shared clonotypes between healthy human individuals. Regarding the study as a whole: Blood alone was sampled, and tissue repertoires likely differ.

Caucasian adults residing in Nashville, Tennessee made up all the donors. V trimming: 3 bases; J trimming: 3 bases; junction bases outside the gene matches: 3. The CDR3 loop spans 14 amino acids. Per the germline V gene, CDR1 is LNHDA and CDR2 is SQIVND (reference sequence). Specimen: PBMCs. This chain uses TRBV19 with TRBJ2-7, with TRBD1 matching 9 bases. This sequence was found in a middle-aged woman in good health. Some clones in this sample may be carry-over from other donors' samples. CDR3 protein: CASSIRTGDYEQYF. The CDR3 DNA reads as TGTGCCAGTAGTATCCGGACAGGGGACTACGAGCAGTACTTC.